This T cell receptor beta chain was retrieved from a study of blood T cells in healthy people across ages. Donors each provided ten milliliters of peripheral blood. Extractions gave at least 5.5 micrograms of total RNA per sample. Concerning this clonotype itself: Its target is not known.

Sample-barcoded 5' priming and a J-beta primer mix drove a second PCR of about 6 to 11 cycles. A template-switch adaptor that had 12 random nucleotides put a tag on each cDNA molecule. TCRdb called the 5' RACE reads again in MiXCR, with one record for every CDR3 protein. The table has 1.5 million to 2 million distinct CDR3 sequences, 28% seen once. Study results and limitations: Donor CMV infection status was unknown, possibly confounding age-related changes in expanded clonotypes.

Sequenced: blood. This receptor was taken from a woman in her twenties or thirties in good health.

CDR3: CASSFGRTPEAEQFF. DNA for the CDR3: TGTGCCAGCAGCTTCGGGAGGACTCCGGAGGCTGAGCAGTTCTTC. The rearrangement links TRBV7-2 to TRBJ2-1; 7 bases agree with TRBD2. CDR3 length: 15 residues. CDR1 and CDR2 from the germline V gene are SGHTA and FQGNSA. V shed 3 bases and J 9 bases; nucleotides not matched to a gene: 11.